These T cell receptor beta chains were read from a single sample in a study of blood T cell repertoires in COVID-19. Some clones are missing from TCRdb's copy, which holds only in-frame ones; the method was immunoSEQ multiplex PCR. The sample holds fewer than 250,000 clones, 87% seen once. Sample: PBMCs or T cells enriched from blood (not recorded which). The receptors derive from a woman aged 25 to 39 with acute COVID-19. Both conserved end residues are part of each CDR3. Fields, in order: CDR3 length, D gene, J gene, clone size, V gene, CDR3 DNA, CDR3 protein. D genes are given only for firm matches. Some rows have no size entry. The others give once, few or many, or a class for an expanded clone.

cdr3_length: 19
d_call: TRBD1
j_call: TRBJ2-1
clone_size: NA
v_call: TRBV7-2
cdr3_nt: TGTGCCAGCAGCTTATTAAAGGGTTGGCAGGGGGACCCCTACAATGAGCAGTTCTTC
cdr3_aa: CASSLLKGWQGDPYNEQFF

cdr3_length: 15
d_call: TRBD1
j_call: TRBJ2-5
clone_size: NA
v_call: TRBV5-4
cdr3_nt: TGTGCCAGCAGCTGGGGACAGGGGTTTTCAGAGACCCAGTACTTC
cdr3_aa: CASSWGQGFSETQYF

cdr3_length: 14
d_call: NA
j_call: TRBJ1-6
clone_size: once
v_call: TRBV27
cdr3_nt: TGTGCCAGCAGTTTCGGCCAGGGGAATTCACCCCTCCACTTT
cdr3_aa: CASSFGQGNSPLHF

cdr3_length: 14
d_call: NA
j_call: TRBJ2-7
clone_size: NA
v_call: TRBV25-1
cdr3_nt: TGTGCCAGCAGTCTGGAGGGGTTCTCCTACGAGCAGTACTTC
cdr3_aa: CASSLEGFSYEQYF

cdr3_length: 15
d_call: NA
j_call: TRBJ2-3
clone_size: NA
v_call: TRBV7-6
cdr3_nt: TGTGCCAGCAGCTTAGACACCCGAATCACAGATACGCAGTATTTT
cdr3_aa: CASSLDTRITDTQYF

cdr3_length: 14
d_call: TRBD1
j_call: TRBJ2-7
clone_size: NA
v_call: TRBV2
cdr3_nt: TGTGCCAGCAGTGAAGCTACAGGGGACTACGAGCAGTACTTC
cdr3_aa: CASSEATGDYEQYF

cdr3_length: 13
d_call: TRBD2
j_call: TRBJ2-7
clone_size: NA
v_call: TRBV29-1
cdr3_nt: TGCAGCGGTACGAGGGGAGGGACTGGAGAGCAGTACTTC
cdr3_aa: CSGTRGGTGEQYF

cdr3_length: 15
d_call: NA
j_call: TRBJ1-1
clone_size: NA
v_call: TRBV6-5
cdr3_nt: TGTGCCAGCAGTTACGCGGGGGGAGGTTTCACTGAAGCTTTCTTT
cdr3_aa: CASSYAGGGFTEAFF

cdr3_length: 16
d_call: NA
j_call: TRBJ2-3
clone_size: NA
v_call: TRBV9
cdr3_nt: TGTGCCAGCAGCGTAGGATCGGGACTGGGCACAGATACGCAGTATTTT
cdr3_aa: CASSVGSGLGTDTQYF

cdr3_length: 15
d_call: NA
j_call: TRBJ1-3
clone_size: NA
v_call: TRBV7-6
cdr3_nt: TGTGCCAGCAGCTTAGGGCAGAGGGCTGGAAACACCATATATTTT
cdr3_aa: CASSLGQRAGNTIYF

cdr3_length: 14
d_call: NA
j_call: TRBJ2-1
clone_size: NA
v_call: TRBV11-2
cdr3_nt: TGTGCCAGCAGCTTAGCCGGGGTGAGCAATGAGCAGTTCTTC
cdr3_aa: CASSLAGVSNEQFF

cdr3_length: 13
d_call: NA
j_call: TRBJ1-2
clone_size: NA
v_call: TRBV6-2/TRBV6-3
cdr3_nt: TGTGCCAGCAGTTACTCGATAGCAACGGGCTACACCTTC
cdr3_aa: CASSYSIATGYTF

cdr3_length: 13
d_call: NA
j_call: TRBJ1-1
clone_size: NA
v_call: TRBV10-3
cdr3_nt: TGTGCCGTACAACAGGTTATGAACACTGAAGCTTTCTTT
cdr3_aa: CAVQQVMNTEAFF

cdr3_length: 13
d_call: NA
j_call: TRBJ1-1
clone_size: NA
v_call: TRBV27
cdr3_nt: TGTGCCAGCAGTTCCAGTCTGAACACTGAAGCTTTCTTT
cdr3_aa: CASSSSLNTEAFF

cdr3_length: 15
d_call: NA
j_call: TRBJ1-5
clone_size: few
v_call: TRBV19
cdr3_nt: TGTGCCAGTAGTATAGTGGTCAGGGGCGAGCAGCCCCAGCATTTT
cdr3_aa: CASSIVVRGEQPQHF

cdr3_length: 18
d_call: TRBD1
j_call: TRBJ1-2
clone_size: once
v_call: TRBV7-2
cdr3_nt: TGTGCCAGCAGCTCCGGCGGGGACAGCTTCGGGATTAGCTATGGCTACACCTTC
cdr3_aa: CASSSGGDSFGISYGYTF

cdr3_length: 15
d_call: NA
j_call: TRBJ1-6
clone_size: NA
v_call: TRBV27
cdr3_nt: TGTGCCAGCAGTTTGGTCCAGGGCGGCGATTCACCCCTCCACTTT
cdr3_aa: CASSLVQGGDSPLHF

cdr3_length: 15
d_call: NA
j_call: TRBJ2-7
clone_size: few
v_call: TRBV7-9
cdr3_nt: TGTGCCAGCAGCTTAGTGGTAGGGGGACCATACGAGCAGTACTTC
cdr3_aa: CASSLVVGGPYEQYF

cdr3_length: 13
d_call: NA
j_call: TRBJ2-1
clone_size: NA
v_call: TRBV6-2/TRBV6-3
cdr3_nt: TGTGCCAGCAGTCACACTAGCAGCAATGAGCAGTTCTTC
cdr3_aa: CASSHTSSNEQFF

cdr3_length: 13
d_call: NA
j_call: TRBJ2-7
clone_size: NA
v_call: TRBV15
cdr3_nt: TGTGCCACCAGCAGAGTTCCGACTGGCGAGCAGTACTTC
cdr3_aa: CATSRVPTGEQYF

cdr3_length: 14
d_call: TRBD1
j_call: TRBJ1-5
clone_size: NA
v_call: TRBV27
cdr3_nt: TGTGCCAGCAGTTTTACAGGGGAGAATCAGCCCCAGCATTTT
cdr3_aa: CASSFTGENQPQHF

cdr3_length: 14
d_call: TRBD1
j_call: TRBJ1-5
clone_size: NA
v_call: TRBV27
cdr3_nt: TGTGCCAGCCGGGACAGCCGAGACGATCAGCCCCAGCATTTT
cdr3_aa: CASRDSRDDQPQHF

cdr3_length: 15
d_call: NA
j_call: TRBJ1-5
clone_size: few
v_call: TRBV19
cdr3_nt: TGTGCCAGTAGTATAGGAGTAAATAGCAATCAGCCCCAGCATTTT
cdr3_aa: CASSIGVNSNQPQHF

cdr3_length: 14
d_call: NA
j_call: TRBJ1-3
clone_size: few
v_call: TRBV6-5
cdr3_nt: TGTGCCAGCAGTTACGGCCGGGGTGGAAACACCATATATTTT
cdr3_aa: CASSYGRGGNTIYF

cdr3_length: 19
d_call: TRBD2
j_call: TRBJ2-2
clone_size: NA
v_call: TRBV5-1
cdr3_nt: TGCGCCAGCAGCTTGGAGACTAGCGGGGGGTCCGGATACACCGGGGAGCTGTTTTTT
cdr3_aa: CASSLETSGGSGYTGELFF

cdr3_length: 14
d_call: NA
j_call: TRBJ2-3
clone_size: NA
v_call: TRBV19
cdr3_nt: TGTGCCAGTAGTATCGGGGAATACACAGATACGCAGTATTTT
cdr3_aa: CASSIGEYTDTQYF

cdr3_length: 13
d_call: NA
j_call: TRBJ2-1
clone_size: once
v_call: TRBV5-1
cdr3_nt: TGCGCCAGCAGCTTGGAACTAGCATATGAGCAGTTCTTC
cdr3_aa: CASSLELAYEQFF

cdr3_length: 15
d_call: TRBD1
j_call: TRBJ1-2
clone_size: once
v_call: TRBV4-3
cdr3_nt: TGCGCCAGCAGCCGCGTGACAGGGGTTCTTGGGGGCTACACCTTC
cdr3_aa: CASSRVTGVLGGYTF

cdr3_length: 10
d_call: NA
j_call: TRBJ1-2
clone_size: NA
v_call: TRBV20-1
cdr3_nt: TGCAGTGCCTCGGGCTATGGCTACACCTTC
cdr3_aa: CSASGYGYTF

cdr3_length: 14
d_call: TRBD1
j_call: TRBJ1-2
clone_size: NA
v_call: TRBV4-1
cdr3_nt: TGCGCCAGCAGCCAACACAGGACAGGGGATGGCTACACCTTC
cdr3_aa: CASSQHRTGDGYTF

cdr3_length: 13
d_call: TRBD1
j_call: TRBJ1-1
clone_size: NA
v_call: TRBV12-3/TRBV12-4
cdr3_nt: TGTGCCAGCAGACAGGGGGCGGGTACTGAAGCTTTCTTT
cdr3_aa: CASRQGAGTEAFF

cdr3_length: 14
d_call: TRBD1
j_call: TRBJ1-3
clone_size: NA
v_call: TRBV7-2
cdr3_nt: TGTGCCAGCAGCCCCGGGACAGAGGGAAACACCATATATTTT
cdr3_aa: CASSPGTEGNTIYF

cdr3_length: 16
d_call: NA
j_call: TRBJ1-1
clone_size: NA
v_call: TRBV7-8
cdr3_nt: TGTGCCAGCAGCTTGATGGAATGGCCAGGGGTAACTGAAGCTTTCTTT
cdr3_aa: CASSLMEWPGVTEAFF

cdr3_length: 16
d_call: TRBD1
j_call: TRBJ1-4
clone_size: NA
v_call: TRBV13
cdr3_nt: TGTGCCAGCAGCTCTACCACCGGGACAGGCGGCGAAAAACTGTTTTTT
cdr3_aa: CASSSTTGTGGEKLFF

cdr3_length: 15
d_call: TRBD1
j_call: TRBJ1-6
clone_size: NA
v_call: TRBV7-2
cdr3_nt: TGTGCCAGCAGCTTCGCGACAGGGGGGGACTTACCCCTCCACTTT
cdr3_aa: CASSFATGGDLPLHF

cdr3_length: 15
d_call: TRBD1
j_call: TRBJ1-1
clone_size: NA
v_call: TRBV9
cdr3_nt: TGTGCCAGCAGCGTGGGGACAGGGCTTGTCACTGAAGCTTTCTTT
cdr3_aa: CASSVGTGLVTEAFF

cdr3_length: 14
d_call: TRBD1
j_call: TRBJ2-1
clone_size: once
v_call: TRBV5-1
cdr3_nt: TGCGCCAGCAGCCAGGGACAGTCCTACAATGAGCAGTTCTTC
cdr3_aa: CASSQGQSYNEQFF

cdr3_length: 16
d_call: TRBD1
j_call: TRBJ1-2
clone_size: NA
v_call: TRBV10-3
cdr3_nt: TGTGCCACCCAGGGGGTAGGGGCAAGTCTTGACTATGGCTACACCTTC
cdr3_aa: CATQGVGASLDYGYTF

cdr3_length: 13
d_call: TRBD1
j_call: TRBJ2-7
clone_size: NA
v_call: TRBV6-5
cdr3_nt: TGTGCCAGCAGTACGGGACAGTCCTACGAGCAGTACTTC
cdr3_aa: CASSTGQSYEQYF

cdr3_length: 16
d_call: NA
j_call: TRBJ2-5
clone_size: NA
v_call: TRBV10-1
cdr3_nt: TGCGCCAGCAGTGAGTCGGGGGAGGTGCCGGCGGAGACCCAGTACTTC
cdr3_aa: CASSESGEVPAETQYF

cdr3_length: 14
d_call: TRBD1
j_call: TRBJ1-2
clone_size: few
v_call: TRBV18
cdr3_nt: TGTGCCAGCTCACCCAGGGACAGGAGGGATGGCTACACCTTC
cdr3_aa: CASSPRDRRDGYTF

cdr3_length: 15
d_call: TRBD1
j_call: TRBJ2-3
clone_size: NA
v_call: TRBV5-1
cdr3_nt: TGCGCCAGCAGCCATCGACAGGGAGACACAGATACGCAGTATTTT
cdr3_aa: CASSHRQGDTDTQYF

cdr3_length: 13
d_call: TRBD1
j_call: TRBJ2-7
clone_size: NA
v_call: TRBV29-1
cdr3_nt: TGCAGCGCTACCGGGACAGTCACCTACGAGCAGTACTTC
cdr3_aa: CSATGTVTYEQYF

cdr3_length: 15
d_call: NA
j_call: TRBJ1-5
clone_size: few
v_call: TRBV6-2/TRBV6-3
cdr3_nt: TGTGCCAGCAGTTACCCTGGCAGGGGCAATCAGCCCCAGCATTTT
cdr3_aa: CASSYPGRGNQPQHF

cdr3_length: 16
d_call: TRBD2
j_call: TRBJ2-1
clone_size: NA
v_call: TRBV7-9
cdr3_nt: TGTGCCAGCAGCTTAGGGGGGACTAGCGAGGGCAATGAGCAGTTCTTC
cdr3_aa: CASSLGGTSEGNEQFF

cdr3_length: 17
d_call: TRBD2
j_call: TRBJ2-2
clone_size: NA
v_call: TRBV11-3
cdr3_nt: TGTGCCAGCAGTAAATATAGCGGGGGGATTAACACCGGGGAGCTGTTTTTT
cdr3_aa: CASSKYSGGINTGELFF

cdr3_length: 15
d_call: TRBD2
j_call: TRBJ2-1
clone_size: many
v_call: TRBV6-5
cdr3_nt: TGTGCCAGCAGCGTTCTAGCGGAGAGTTACAATGAGCAGTTCTTC
cdr3_aa: CASSVLAESYNEQFF

cdr3_length: 16
d_call: TRBD1
j_call: TRBJ2-5
clone_size: NA
v_call: TRBV4-3
cdr3_nt: TGCGCCAGCAGCCAGGGACAGGGGGGCCTAAAAGAGACCCAGTACTTC
cdr3_aa: CASSQGQGGLKETQYF